This T cell receptor (beta chain) was sequenced during a study of neurological immune-mediated disorders. One entry per CDR3 protein, called by TCRdb with MiXCR from the 5' RACE reads. Altogether approximately 50,000 distinct CDR3 sequences are present, approximately 10% being singletons, with the ten largest covering 5.3%. V lost 5 bases and J 1 base, leaving 15 bases between the germline ends. CDR3 length equals 15 residues. Germline V gives CDR1 MNHEY, CDR2 SVGAGI. Unsorted libraries were generated from 2 million PBMCs. These cells had been stored in RNAlater at -80 C. This clonotype was counted at least ten times.

Sequenced sample: PBMCs. The clonotype was recovered from a man in his 70s with HTLV-1-associated myelopathy (HAM/TSP). The J gene is TRBJ2-7, the V gene TRBV6-5; TRBD1 is a possible D gene (6 bases). CDR3: CASSRPGASSYEQYF. In DNA form, the CDR3 reads TGTGCCAGCAGTCGTCCAGGGGCCTCTTCCTACGAGCAGTACTTC.